This TCR beta chain was captured in a study of T-cell memory formation after mild COVID-19. Looking at the study overall: Across donors, TCR clusters were largely donor specific. General study findings and limits: Contracting clones from day 15 to 85 showed balanced CD4/CD8; later expanders favored CD4+. Shrinking CD4+ clones were chiefly CM and EM; CD8+ ones were chiefly EMRA.

On this clonotype: What it binds is not known.

Constant-segment primers and 5'RACE yielded cDNA libraries for TCR alpha and TCR beta, each carrying sample barcodes and UMIs. TCRdb reprocessed the 5' RACE reads with MiXCR, giving one entry per CDR3 protein. Of a few hundred thousand distinct CDR3 sequences listed, roughly 14% were seen once; the top ten hold about 22%. CDR3 length: 15 amino acids. Germline lookup yields CDR1 SGDLS and CDR2 YYNGEE. Trimming stripped 0 bases from V and 4 bases from J, with 12 bases between. The rearrangement uses TRBV9 and TRBJ2-3; a weak D match, TRBD2 (5 bases). Sequencing was performed on PBMCs or a T cell subset sorted from them (not recorded which). The sequence came from a man between 18 and 35 years old who had mild COVID-19 (a few samples of this study predate the infection). Cell type and time point are not known. This CDR3 is CASSVAPAVPDTQYF. In DNA form, the CDR3 reads TGTGCCAGCAGCGTAGCTCCAGCGGTGCCAGATACGCAGTATTTT.